The sequence of this TCR beta chain was determined in a study of T-cell reconstitution after alpha-beta-depleted transplantation in children (dated by TCRdb to 2016 to 2017). General notes on the study: The study quantitatively tracked T-cell immune reconstitution after TCRalphabeta/CD19-depleted allogeneic hematopoietic cell transplantation in children using TCR repertoire profiling.

Libraries were built with PCR. TCRdb lists the instrument as Illumina HiSeq 2500. TCR library preparation used molecular barcoding, with unique molecular identifiers applied to normalize quantification of the TCRbeta repertoire. Starting from the raw public reads, TCRdb applied fastp trimming at Q25, assembled clones with MiXCR and retained in-frame beta chains. Each entry is one CDR3 protein sequence, shown with its most common DNA and genes. This sample is represented by some 200,000 distinct CDR3 sequences; less than 15% of them were singletons. The top ten clonotypes cover about 13% of the sample. Concerning this clonotype itself: Its antigen is currently not known. No base quality information exists; no much larger clone differs at one position.

The CDR3 numbers 13 residues from cysteine through phenylalanine. The sequence is cut down to CDR3 DNA, 39 bases in frame from base 1. CDR1 and CDR2 (DFQATT, SNEGSKA) derive from the germline V gene (reference sequence). Trimming takes 7 bases from V and 0 bases from J, and the germline ends sit 10 bases apart. The chain is encoded by TRBV20-1 joined to TRBJ2-1; a tentative D call is TRBD2 (5 bases match). The material was PBMCs from the stem cell graft donor, obtained from the stem cell graft. This receptor was taken from a human donor who donated a stem cell graft to a child with acute lymphoblastic leukemia. In nucleotides, the sequence is TGCAGTGTCCCGGGGTTCTCCTACAATGAGCAGTTCTTC. It translates to CSVPGFSYNEQFF.